Listed below are T cell receptor beta chains from one sample, sequenced in a study of blood T cells in healthy people across ages. TCRdb passed the 5' RACE reads through MiXCR, listing each CDR3 protein once. This table holds about 800,000 distinct CDR3 sequences, just under 25% found once. This sample also belongs to another study, concerning T cells of mothers and their children.

The sequencing input was blood. The receptor set was obtained from a boy aged 5-17 years in good health. CDR3s leave out the opening cysteine and the closing phenylalanine or tryptophan.

v_call cdr3_aa
TRBV12-3/TRBV12-4 ASDSGMGDQETQY
TRBV20-1 SASRTGGASGEQY
TRBV20-1 SGARGGAYEQY
TRBV4-3 ASSQATGANEKLF
TRBV24-1 ATSDRGGNGYT
TRBV20-1 SASLADSYNEQF
TRBV6-2/TRBV6-3 ASTDDGSVYEQH
TRBV7-3 ASSFGLERWETQY
TRBV30 AWSPGAGVSYEQY
TRBV19 ASSEDRNPTLH
TRBV29-1 SVEDPPGGNIQY
TRBV29-1 SAGDFLGGEQY
TRBV7-9 ASSPPLHGNEQY
TRBV27 AAAPARNQPQH
TRBV25-1 ASSDGTVRTQY
TRBV29-1 SAEDSDNEQF
TRBV6-2/TRBV6-3 ASNTAGQGPRDNEQF
TRBV20-1 SAREAGEDYNEQF
TRBV9 ASRDPGQGYGYT
TRBV4-3 ASSQGAGQGYEQY
TRBV25-1 ASSEGSQVKAKLF
TRBV29-1 SSRGGSDYGYT
TRBV11-2 ASSLGVAGGPILNEQS
TRBV7-2 ASSIGGTGYTDTQY
TRBV20-1 SARLPGLANIQY
TRBV5-1 ASSSFPLTSGRATYNEQF
TRBV4-3 ASSQDAGSYNSPLH
TRBV28 ASSTNRGTDTQY
TRBV12-3/TRBV12-4 ASSGTARTTDTQY
TRBV5-1 ASSLVVNTDTQY
TRBV6-2/TRBV6-3 ASMGRGDEQY
TRBV27 ASSLTGQRYEQY
TRBV9 ASSAHYNEQF
TRBV4-1 ASSHGFIGGAKNIQY
TRBV7-9 ASSLKLSGLAGGYEQY
TRBV4-2 ASSQDLGGVTQY
TRBV12-3/TRBV12-4 ASSTTSGLYNEQF
TRBV28 ASRFGTAGAEQY
TRBV4-1 ASSHGQGDYGYT
TRBV7-9 ASSVQIKPEYNEQF
TRBV7-2 ASSSWTGITDTQY
TRBV5-1 ASKSGTDTQY
TRBV11-1 ASSTGVGQPQH
TRBV7-6 ASSSRDRGADTQY
TRBV29-1 SVEDLNYSTDTQY
TRBV27 ASSSPGQGGYGYT
TRBV7-2 ASSVTGAGGELF
TRBV20-1 SARDRLAGGIRNNEQF
TRBV2 ASRPGGAGANVLT
TRBV29-1 SVVGGGAPDTQY
TRBV7-6 ASSLVPGPSSYEQY
TRBV7-9 ASSRGETSGNTIY
TRBV29-1 SVTGDPAALEAF
TRBV14 ASSQVLTDTQY
TRBV27 ASTSGLAGPHEQY
TRBV6-2/TRBV6-3 ASSYPRTSGSTEQF
TRBV7-2 ASSFFLGGYT
TRBV6-2/TRBV6-3 ASSRTSEVYNEQF
TRBV28 ASSLTGTGDYGYT
TRBV11-2 ASRRAGGPKTDTQY